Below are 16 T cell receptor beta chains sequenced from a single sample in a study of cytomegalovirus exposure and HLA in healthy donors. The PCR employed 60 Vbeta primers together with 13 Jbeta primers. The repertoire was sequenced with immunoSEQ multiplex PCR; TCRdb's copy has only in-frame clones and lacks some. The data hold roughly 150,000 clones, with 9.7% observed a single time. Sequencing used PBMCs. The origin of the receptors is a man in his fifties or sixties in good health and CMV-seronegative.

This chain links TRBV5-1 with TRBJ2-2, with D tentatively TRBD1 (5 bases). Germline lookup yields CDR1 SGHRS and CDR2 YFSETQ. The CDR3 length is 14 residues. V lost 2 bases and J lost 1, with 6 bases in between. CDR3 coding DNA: TGCGCCAGCAGCTTAGGACAGAACACCGGGGAGCTGTTTTTT. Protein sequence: CASSLGQNTGELFF.

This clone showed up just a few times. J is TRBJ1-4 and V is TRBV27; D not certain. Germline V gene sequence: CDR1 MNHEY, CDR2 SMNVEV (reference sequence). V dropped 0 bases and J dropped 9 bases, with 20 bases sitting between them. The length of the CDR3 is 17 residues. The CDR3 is CASSLSGPTRRYQKLFF. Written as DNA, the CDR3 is TGTGCCAGCAGTTTATCGGGCCCCACGCGCCGGTACCAAAAACTGTTTTTT.

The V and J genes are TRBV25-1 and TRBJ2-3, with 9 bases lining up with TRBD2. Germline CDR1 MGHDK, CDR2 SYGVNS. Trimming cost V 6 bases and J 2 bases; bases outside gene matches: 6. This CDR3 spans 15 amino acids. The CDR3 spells CASSFSGGPTDTQYF. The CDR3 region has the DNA TGTGCCAGCAGCTTCAGCGGGGGGCCCACAGATACGCAGTATTTT.

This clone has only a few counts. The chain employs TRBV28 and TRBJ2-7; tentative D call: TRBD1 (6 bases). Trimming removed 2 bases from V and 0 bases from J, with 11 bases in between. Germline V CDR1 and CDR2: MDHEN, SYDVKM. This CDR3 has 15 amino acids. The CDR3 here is CASSLTRGSSYEQYF. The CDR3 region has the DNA TGTGCCAGCAGTTTAACGAGGGGGAGCTCCTACGAGCAGTACTTC.

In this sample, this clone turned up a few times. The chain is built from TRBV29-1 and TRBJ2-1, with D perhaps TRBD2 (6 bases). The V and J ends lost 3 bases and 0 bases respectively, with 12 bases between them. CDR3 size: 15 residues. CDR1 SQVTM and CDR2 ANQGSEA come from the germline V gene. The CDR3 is CSVEGGEASYNEQFF. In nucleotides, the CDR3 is TGCAGCGTTGAGGGGGGTGAGGCCTCCTACAATGAGCAGTTCTTC.

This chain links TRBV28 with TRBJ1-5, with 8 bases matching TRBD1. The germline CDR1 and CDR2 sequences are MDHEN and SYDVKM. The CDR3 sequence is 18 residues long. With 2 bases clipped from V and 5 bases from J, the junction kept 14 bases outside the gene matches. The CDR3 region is CASSLTPWTGFQDQPQHF. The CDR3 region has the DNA TGTGCCAGCAGTTTAACCCCCTGGACAGGGTTCCAAGATCAGCCCCAGCATTTT.

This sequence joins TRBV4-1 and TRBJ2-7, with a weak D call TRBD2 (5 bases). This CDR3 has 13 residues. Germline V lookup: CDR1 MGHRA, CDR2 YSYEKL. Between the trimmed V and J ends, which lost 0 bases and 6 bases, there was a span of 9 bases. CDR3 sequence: CASSQDEGPEQYF. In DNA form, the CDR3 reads TGCGCCAGCAGCCAAGACGAGGGCCCCGAGCAGTACTTC.

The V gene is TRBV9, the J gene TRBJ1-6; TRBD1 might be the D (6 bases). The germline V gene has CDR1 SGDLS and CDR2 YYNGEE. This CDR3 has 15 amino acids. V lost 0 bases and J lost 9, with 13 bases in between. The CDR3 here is CASSVGPGDSSPLHF. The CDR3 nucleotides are TGTGCCAGCAGCGTAGGTCCAGGGGATAGTTCACCCCTCCACTTT.

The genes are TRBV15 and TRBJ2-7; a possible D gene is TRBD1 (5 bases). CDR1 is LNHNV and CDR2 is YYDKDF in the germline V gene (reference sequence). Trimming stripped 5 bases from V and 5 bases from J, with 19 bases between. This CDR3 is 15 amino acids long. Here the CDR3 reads CATSPTRTLWDEQYF. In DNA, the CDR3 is TGTGCCACCAGCCCGACCCGGACATTATGGGACGAGCAGTACTTC.

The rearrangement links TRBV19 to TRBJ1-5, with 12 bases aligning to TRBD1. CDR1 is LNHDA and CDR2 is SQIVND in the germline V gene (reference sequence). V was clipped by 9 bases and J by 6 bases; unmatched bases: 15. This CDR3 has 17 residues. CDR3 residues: CASRTAGDRGRSQPQHF. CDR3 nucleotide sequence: TGTGCCAGCCGGACGGCGGGGGACAGGGGGCGCAGTCAGCCCCAGCATTTT.

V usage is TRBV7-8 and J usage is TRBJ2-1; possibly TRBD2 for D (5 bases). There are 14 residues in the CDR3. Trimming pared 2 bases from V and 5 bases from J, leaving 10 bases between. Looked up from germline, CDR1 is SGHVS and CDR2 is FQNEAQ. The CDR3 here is CASSLLPGDNEQFF. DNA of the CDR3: TGTGCCAGCAGCTTACTGCCCGGGGACAATGAGCAGTTCTTC.

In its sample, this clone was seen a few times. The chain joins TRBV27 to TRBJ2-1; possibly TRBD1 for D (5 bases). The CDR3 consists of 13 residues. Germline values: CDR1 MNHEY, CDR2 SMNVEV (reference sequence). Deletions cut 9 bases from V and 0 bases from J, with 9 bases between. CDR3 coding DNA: TGTGCCAGTAAAAGGGGCTCCTACAATGAGCAGTTCTTC. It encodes CASKRGSYNEQFF.

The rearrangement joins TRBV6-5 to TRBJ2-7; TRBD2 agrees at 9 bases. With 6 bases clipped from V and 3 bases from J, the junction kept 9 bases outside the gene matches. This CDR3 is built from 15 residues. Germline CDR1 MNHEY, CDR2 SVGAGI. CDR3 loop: CASRTSSGEHYEQYF. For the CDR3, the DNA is TGTGCCAGCAGAACCTCTAGCGGGGAACACTACGAGCAGTACTTC.

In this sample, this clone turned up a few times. DNA of the CDR3: TGTGCCAGCAGTTTATCCCGGGGTTACAATGAGCAGTTCTTC. Protein sequence: CASSLSRGYNEQFF. The chain is built from TRBV27 and TRBJ2-1; tentatively, D is TRBD2 (5 bases). Trimming removed 0 bases at V and 4 bases at J, with 7 bases between. The CDR3 is 14 residues long. CDR1 and CDR2 (germline): MNHEY, SMNVEV (reference sequence).

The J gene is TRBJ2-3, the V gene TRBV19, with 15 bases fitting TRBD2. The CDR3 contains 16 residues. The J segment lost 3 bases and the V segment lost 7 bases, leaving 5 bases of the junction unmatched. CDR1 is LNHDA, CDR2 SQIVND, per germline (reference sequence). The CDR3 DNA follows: TGTGCCAGTACCGGGACTAGCGGGAGGATGACAGATACGCAGTATTTT. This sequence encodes CASTGTSGRMTDTQYF.

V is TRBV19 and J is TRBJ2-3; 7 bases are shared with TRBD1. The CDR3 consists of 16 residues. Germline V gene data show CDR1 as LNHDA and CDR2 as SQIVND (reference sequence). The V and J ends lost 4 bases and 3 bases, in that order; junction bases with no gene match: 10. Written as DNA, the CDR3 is TGTGCCAGTAGTACTTTATCGGGACAGCGTACAGATACGCAGTATTTT. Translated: CASSTLSGQRTDTQYF.